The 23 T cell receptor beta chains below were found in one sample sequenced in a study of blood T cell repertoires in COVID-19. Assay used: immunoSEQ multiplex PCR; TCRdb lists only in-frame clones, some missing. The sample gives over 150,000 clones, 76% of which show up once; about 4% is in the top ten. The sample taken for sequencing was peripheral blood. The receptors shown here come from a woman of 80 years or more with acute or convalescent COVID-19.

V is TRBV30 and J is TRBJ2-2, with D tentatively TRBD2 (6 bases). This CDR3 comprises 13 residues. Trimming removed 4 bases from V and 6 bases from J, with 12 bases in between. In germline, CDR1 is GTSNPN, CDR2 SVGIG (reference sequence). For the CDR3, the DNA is TGTGCCTGGACCCGGGGAGGATCCGGGGAGCTGTTTTTT. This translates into CAWTRGGSGELFF.

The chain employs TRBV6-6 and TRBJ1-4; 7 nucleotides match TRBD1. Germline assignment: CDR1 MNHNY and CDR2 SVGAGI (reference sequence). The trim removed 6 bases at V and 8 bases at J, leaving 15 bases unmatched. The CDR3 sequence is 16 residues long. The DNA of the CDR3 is TGTGCCAGCAGGAAACAGGGGCCAGGCCTTGAAGAAAAACTGTTTTTT. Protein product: CASRKQGPGLEEKLFF.

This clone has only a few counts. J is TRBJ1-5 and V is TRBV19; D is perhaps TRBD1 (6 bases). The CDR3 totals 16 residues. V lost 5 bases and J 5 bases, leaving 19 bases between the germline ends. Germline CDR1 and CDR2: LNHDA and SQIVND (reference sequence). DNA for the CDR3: TGTGCCAGTAGTCCCCAGAGTAGAAACAGGGATCAGCCCCAGCATTTT. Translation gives CASSPQSRNRDQPQHF.

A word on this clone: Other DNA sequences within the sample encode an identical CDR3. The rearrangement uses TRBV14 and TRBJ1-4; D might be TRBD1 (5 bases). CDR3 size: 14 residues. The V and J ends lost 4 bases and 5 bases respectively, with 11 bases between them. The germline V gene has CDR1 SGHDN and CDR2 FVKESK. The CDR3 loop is CASSRGTGNEKLFF. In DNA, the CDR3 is TGTGCCAGCAGCCGCGGGACGGGGAATGAAAAACTGTTTTTT. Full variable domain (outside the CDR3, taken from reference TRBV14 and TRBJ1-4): EAGVTQFPSHSVIEKGQTVTLRCDPISGHDNLYWYRRVMGKEIKFLLHFVKESKQDESGMPNNRFLAERTGGTYSTLKVQPAELEDSGVYFCASSRGTGNEKLFFGSGTQLSVL.

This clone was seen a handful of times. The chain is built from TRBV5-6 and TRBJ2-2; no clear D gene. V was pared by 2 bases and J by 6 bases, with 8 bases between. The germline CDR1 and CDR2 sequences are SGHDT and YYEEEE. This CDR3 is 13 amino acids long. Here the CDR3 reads CASSFMFAGELFF. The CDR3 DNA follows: TGTGCCAGCAGCTTTATGTTCGCCGGGGAGCTGTTTTTT.

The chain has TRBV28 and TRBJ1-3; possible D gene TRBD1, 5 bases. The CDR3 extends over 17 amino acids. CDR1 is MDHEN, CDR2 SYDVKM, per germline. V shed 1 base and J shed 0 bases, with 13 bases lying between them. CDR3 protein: CASSLFSGLSSGNTIYF. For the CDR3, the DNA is TGTGCCAGCAGTTTATTTTCAGGGCTAAGCTCTGGAAACACCATATATTTT.

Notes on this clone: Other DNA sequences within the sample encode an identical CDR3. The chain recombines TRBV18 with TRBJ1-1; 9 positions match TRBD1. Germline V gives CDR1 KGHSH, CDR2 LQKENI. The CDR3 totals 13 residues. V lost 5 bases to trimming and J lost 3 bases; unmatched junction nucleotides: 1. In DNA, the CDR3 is TGTGCCAGCTCAAGACAGGGGGACACTGAAGCTTTCTTT. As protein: CASSRQGDTEAFF. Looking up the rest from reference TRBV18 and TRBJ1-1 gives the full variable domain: NAGVMQNPRHLVRRRGQEARLRCSPMKGHSHVYWYRQLPEEGLKFMVYLQKENIIDESGMPKERFSAEFPKEGPSILRIQQVVRGDSAAYFCASSRQGDTEAFFGQGTRLTVV.

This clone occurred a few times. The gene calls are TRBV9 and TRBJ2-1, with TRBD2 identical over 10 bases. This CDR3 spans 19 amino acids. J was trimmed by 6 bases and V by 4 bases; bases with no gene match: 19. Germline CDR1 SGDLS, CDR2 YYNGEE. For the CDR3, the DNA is TGTGCCAGCAGCCGAACTAGCGGGGTTGTGGGTTTAGGCCGCAATGAGCAGTTCTTC. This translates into CASSRTSGVVGLGRNEQFF. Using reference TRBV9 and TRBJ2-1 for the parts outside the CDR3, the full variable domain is DSGVTQTPKHLITATGQRVTLRCSPRSGDLSVYWYQQSLDQGLQFLIQYYNGEERAKGNILERFSAQQFPDLHSELNLSSLELGDSALYFCASSRTSGVVGLGRNEQFFGPGTRLTVL.

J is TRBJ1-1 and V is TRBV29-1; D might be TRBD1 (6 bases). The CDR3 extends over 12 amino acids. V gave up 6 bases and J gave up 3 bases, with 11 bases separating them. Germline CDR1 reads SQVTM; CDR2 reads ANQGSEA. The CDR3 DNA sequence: TGCAGCGTGAAGGCAGGGGACACTGAAGCTTTCTTT. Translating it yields CSVKAGDTEAFF. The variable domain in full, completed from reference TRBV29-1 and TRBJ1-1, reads SAVISQKPSRDICQRGTSLTIQCQVDSQVTMMFWYRQQPGQSLTLIATANQGSEATYESGFVIDKFPISRPNLTFSTLTVSNMSPEDSSIYLCSVKAGDTEAFFGQGTRLTVV.

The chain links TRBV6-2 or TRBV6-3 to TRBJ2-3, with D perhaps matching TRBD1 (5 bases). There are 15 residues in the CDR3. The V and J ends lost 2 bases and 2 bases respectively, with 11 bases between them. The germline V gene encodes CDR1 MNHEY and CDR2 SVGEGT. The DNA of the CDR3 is TGTGCCAGCAGTTACCCCCCCAGGGACACAGATACGCAGTATTTT. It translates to CASSYPPRDTDTQYF.

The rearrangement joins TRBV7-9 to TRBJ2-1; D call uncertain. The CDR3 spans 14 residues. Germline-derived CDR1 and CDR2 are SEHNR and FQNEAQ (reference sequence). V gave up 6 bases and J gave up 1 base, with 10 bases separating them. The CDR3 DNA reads TGTGCCAGCAGTCCTCCGACTTCCTACAATGAGCAGTTCTTC. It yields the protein CASSPPTSYNEQFF.

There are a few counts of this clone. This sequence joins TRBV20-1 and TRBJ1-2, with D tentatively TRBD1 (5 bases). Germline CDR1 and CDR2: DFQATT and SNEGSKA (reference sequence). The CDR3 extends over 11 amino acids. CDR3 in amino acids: CSHGGNYGYTF. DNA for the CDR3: TGCAGCCACGGGGGTAACTATGGCTACACCTTC.

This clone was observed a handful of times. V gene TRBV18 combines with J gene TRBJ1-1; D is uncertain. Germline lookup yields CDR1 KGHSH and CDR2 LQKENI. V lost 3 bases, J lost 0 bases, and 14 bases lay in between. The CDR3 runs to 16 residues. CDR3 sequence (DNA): TGTGCCAGCTCACCGTATGGTGCAGAACTGAACACTGAAGCTTTCTTT. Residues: CASSPYGAELNTEAFF.

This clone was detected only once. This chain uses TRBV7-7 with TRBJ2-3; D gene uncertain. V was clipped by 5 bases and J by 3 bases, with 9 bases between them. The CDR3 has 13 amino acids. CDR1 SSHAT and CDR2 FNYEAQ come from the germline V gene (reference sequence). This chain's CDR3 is CASSPVTTDTQYF. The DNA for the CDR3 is TGTGCCAGCAGCCCCGTCACTACAGATACGCAGTATTTT.

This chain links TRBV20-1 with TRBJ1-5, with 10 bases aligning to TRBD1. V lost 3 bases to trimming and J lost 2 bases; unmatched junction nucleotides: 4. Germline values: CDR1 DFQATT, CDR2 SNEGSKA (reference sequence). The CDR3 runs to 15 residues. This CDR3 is CSASPGQGRNQPQHF. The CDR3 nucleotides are TGCAGTGCTAGTCCGGGACAGGGGCGCAATCAGCCCCAGCATTTT.

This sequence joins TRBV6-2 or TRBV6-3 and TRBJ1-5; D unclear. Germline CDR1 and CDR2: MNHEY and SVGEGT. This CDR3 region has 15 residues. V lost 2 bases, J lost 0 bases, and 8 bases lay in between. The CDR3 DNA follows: TGTGCCAGCAGTTACCCACTAGATAGCAATCAGCCCCAGCATTTT. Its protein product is CASSYPLDSNQPQHF.

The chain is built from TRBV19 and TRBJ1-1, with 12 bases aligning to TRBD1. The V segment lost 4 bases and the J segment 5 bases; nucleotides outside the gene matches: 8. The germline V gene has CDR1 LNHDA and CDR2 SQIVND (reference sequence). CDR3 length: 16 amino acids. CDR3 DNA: TGTGCCAGTAGTAACCGGGACAGGGGGCGGGGGACTGAAGCTTTCTTT. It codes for CASSNRDRGRGTEAFF.

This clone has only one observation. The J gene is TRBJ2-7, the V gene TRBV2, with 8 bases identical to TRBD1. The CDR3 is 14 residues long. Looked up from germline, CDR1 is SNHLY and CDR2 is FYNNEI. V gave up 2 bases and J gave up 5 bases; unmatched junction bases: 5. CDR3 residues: CASSERRGLDEQYF. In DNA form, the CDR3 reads TGTGCCAGCAGTGAACGCAGGGGGCTTGACGAGCAGTACTTC.

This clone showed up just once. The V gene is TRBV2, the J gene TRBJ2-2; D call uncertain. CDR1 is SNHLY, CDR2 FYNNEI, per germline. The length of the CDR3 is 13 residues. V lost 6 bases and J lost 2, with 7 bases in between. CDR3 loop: CASRARNTGELFF. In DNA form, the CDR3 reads TGTGCCAGCAGAGCACGCAACACCGGGGAGCTGTTTTTT.

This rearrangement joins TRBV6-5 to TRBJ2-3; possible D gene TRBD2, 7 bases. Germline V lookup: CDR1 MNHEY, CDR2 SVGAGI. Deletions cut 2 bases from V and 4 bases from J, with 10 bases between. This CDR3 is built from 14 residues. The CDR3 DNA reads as TGTGCCAGCAGTTACCGGGGGGCGGCAGATACGCAGTATTTT. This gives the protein CASSYRGAADTQYF.

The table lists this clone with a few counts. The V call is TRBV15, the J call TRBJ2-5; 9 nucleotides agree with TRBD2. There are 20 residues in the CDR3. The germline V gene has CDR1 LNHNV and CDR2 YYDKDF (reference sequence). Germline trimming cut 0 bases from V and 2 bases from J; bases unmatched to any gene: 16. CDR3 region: CATSRDSWASGTQTQETQYF. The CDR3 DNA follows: TGTGCCACCAGCAGAGATTCATGGGCTAGCGGGACCCAAACTCAAGAGACCCAGTACTTC.

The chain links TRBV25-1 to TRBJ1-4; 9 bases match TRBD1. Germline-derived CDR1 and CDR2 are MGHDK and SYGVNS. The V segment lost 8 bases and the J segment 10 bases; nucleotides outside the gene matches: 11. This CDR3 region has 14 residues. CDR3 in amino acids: CASVPGTGTAKLFF. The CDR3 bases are TGTGCCAGCGTCCCCGGGACAGGGACCGCAAAACTGTTTTTT.

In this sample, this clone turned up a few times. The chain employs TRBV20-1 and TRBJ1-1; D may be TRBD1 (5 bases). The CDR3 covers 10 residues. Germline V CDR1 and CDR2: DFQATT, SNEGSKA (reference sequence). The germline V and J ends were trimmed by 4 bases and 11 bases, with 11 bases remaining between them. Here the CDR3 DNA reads TGCAGTGCTAAACAGGAATGGGCTTTCTTT. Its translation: CSAKQEWAFF.